These T cell receptor beta chains were read from a single sample in a study of molecular identifiers for immune sequencing clone quantification. TCRdb ran MiXCR on the PCR reads and lists one entry per CDR3 protein. The sample gives some 100,000 distinct CDR3 sequences, 36% of which show up once; around 3.8% is in the top ten. Sequencing was carried out using naive CD8+ T cells from blood, with Jurkat cell RNA spiked in. The receptors were sampled from a human donor in good health. Some libraries in this study had Jurkat cell RNA spiked in. Both conserved end residues are part of each CDR3. Each record gives: D gene, V gene, J gene, clone size, CDR3 protein, CDR3 DNA. D genes are given only for firm matches. Not every row has a clone size; where given, it reads once, few, many or a size class.

D: NA
V: TRBV20-1
J: TRBJ1-2
size: NA
CDR3: CSAREFGGRRIYGYTF
DNA: TGCAGTGCTAGAGAATTTGGAGGCAGGCGAATCTATGGCTACACCTTC

D: NA
V: TRBV4-1
J: TRBJ1-5
size: few
CDR3: CASSSIATADAQPQHF
DNA: TGCGCCAGCAGCTCCATTGCGACGGCGGACGCTCAGCCCCAGCATTTT

D: NA
V: TRBV7-8
J: TRBJ1-5
size: many
CDR3: CASSLGTGITQPQHF
DNA: TGTGCCAGCAGCTTAGGAACAGGGATCACTCAGCCCCAGCATTTT

D: NA
V: TRBV13
J: TRBJ2-3
size: NA
CDR3: CASSLGLSLTRSSTVTQYF
DNA: TGTGCCAGCAGCTTAGGCCTGTCCCTAACGCGCTCTAGCACAGTTACGCAGTATTTT

D: NA
V: TRBV7-9
J: TRBJ2-1
size: many
CDR3: CASSSSSDEQFF
DNA: TGTGCCAGCAGCTCCTCTAGCGACGAGCAGTTCTTC

D: NA
V: TRBV4-2
J: TRBJ2-1
size: NA
CDR3: CASSQAGRAEEQCF
DNA: TGTGCCAGCAGCCAAGCAGGACGAGCGGAAGAGCAGTGCTTC

D: NA
V: TRBV7-2
J: TRBJ2-1
size: many
CDR3: CASSEGLSAYNEQFF
DNA: TGTGCCAGCAGCGAGGGCCTCTCGGCCTACAATGAGCAGTTCTTC

D: TRBD1
V: TRBV28
J: TRBJ2-7
size: many
CDR3: CASSLPASGGGYEQYF
DNA: TGTGCCAGCAGTTTACCCGCGTCAGGGGGCGGCTACGAGCAGTACTTC

D: NA
V: TRBV28
J: TRBJ2-3
size: many
CDR3: CASSNLSPSTDTQYF
DNA: TGTGCCAGCAGTAACCTGTCACCTAGCACAGATACGCAGTATTTT

D: TRBD2
V: TRBV6-5
J: TRBJ2-3
size: NA
CDR3: CASSTQREGPDTQYF
DNA: TGTGCCAGCAGTACCCAGCGGGAGGGCCCTGATACGCAGTATTTT